These 2 T cell receptor beta chains originate from one sample sequenced in a study of CD8+CD57+ T cells in acquired aplastic anemia (dated by TCRdb to the late 2010s). The instrument was an Illumina HiSeq 2000. TCR beta VDJ combination and CDR3 sequence profiling used genomic DNA as the template. TCRdb redid the processing of the public reads, applying fastp at Q25 and MiXCR, and retained in-frame beta chains. Rows matching on CDR3 protein sequence are summarized as one entry with the most common DNA and genes. Recorded for this sample are more than 150,000 distinct CDR3 sequences; around 45% of them occurred a single time. Of the sample, under 3% falls within the top ten clones. Input material: sorted CD4+, CD8+, or CD8+CD57+ T cells (not recorded which) from PBMCs. All receptors come from a human donor in good health.

The chain combines TRBV20-1 with TRBJ2-2; 12 nucleotides line up with TRBD2. CDR1 and CDR2 (germline): DFQATT, SNEGSKA (reference sequence). Trimming took 2 bases from V and 5 from J; bases not matched to a gene: 3. The CDR3 totals 15 residues. The CDR3 protein is CSARTLAGGTGELFF. Here the CDR3 DNA reads TGCAGTGCTAGAACCCTAGCGGGAGGGACCGGGGAGCTGTTTTTT.

This clonotype was observed many times. The chain uses TRBV7-3 and TRBJ2-5, with D tentatively TRBD1 or TRBD2 (5 bases each). Per germline, CDR1 SGHTA and CDR2 FQGTGA. Trimming took off 1 base at V and 4 bases at J, with 19 bases between the two ends. This CDR3 has 17 amino acids. The CDR3 here is CASSLNAPGRAGETQYF. The DNA of the CDR3 is TGTGCCAGCAGCTTAAATGCCCCCGGCAGGGCGGGAGAGACCCAGTACTTC.